Listed below are T cell receptor beta chains from one sample, sequenced in a study of cytomegalovirus exposure and HLA in healthy donors. TCRdb's table, derived via immunoSEQ multiplex PCR, lists solely in-frame clones and lacks some. Altogether 200,000 to 250,000 clones are present, 80% to 90% being singletons, with the ten largest covering around 3%. Sequencing was carried out using PBMCs. These receptors originate from a woman aged 18-29 years in good health and CMV-seronegative. Each CDR3 is given with its conserved first and last residue. D genes are given only for firm matches. Some rows have no size entry. The others give once, few or many, or a class for an expanded clone.

V	size	D	J	DNA	CDR3
TRBV5-6	-	-	TRBJ2-5	TGTGCCAGCAGCTTGGTCCGGGATGGAGAGACCCAGTACTTC	CASSLVRDGETQYF
TRBV28	-	-	TRBJ1-5	TGTGCCAGCAGTTCACCGGCAGCGAATAGCAATCAGCCCCAGCATTTT	CASSSPAANSNQPQHF
TRBV6-5	few	-	TRBJ1-1	TGTGCCAGCAGTTTGACAGGTCGTAGCACTGAAGCTTTCTTT	CASSLTGRSTEAFF
TRBV10-2	-	TRBD1	TRBJ1-2	TGCGCCAGCAGTGGGACTGTACAGGGGGCGGACTATGGCTACACCTTC	CASSGTVQGADYGYTF
TRBV5-5	once	-	TRBJ2-7	TGTGCCAGCAGCCCGCCCGGGTCTCCCTACGAGCAGTACTTC	CASSPPGSPYEQYF
TRBV29-1	-	TRBD2	TRBJ2-1	TGCAGCGTTACTAGCGGCAATGAGCAGTTCTTC	CSVTSGNEQFF
TRBV6-6	-	TRBD2	TRBJ2-7	TGTGCCACCACTTTTGGCGGGAGCTCCTACGAGCAGTACTTC	CATTFGGSSYEQYF
TRBV5-1	-	TRBD2	TRBJ2-3	TGCGCCAGCTCCCTAGGCGGGAGGGCCGCAGATACGCAGTATTTT	CASSLGGRAADTQYF
TRBV6-6	few	-	TRBJ1-5	TGTGCCAGCAGTTACGCACAGGCGAACAATCAGCCCCAGCATTTT	CASSYAQANNQPQHF
TRBV28	-	-	TRBJ2-7	TGTGCCAGCAGTTCTGTAGCGAGATCGGGGGACGAGCAGTACTTC	CASSSVARSGDEQYF
TRBV5-6	-	TRBD2	TRBJ2-2	TGTGCCAGCAGCTACGAGGTACTAGCGGGAGTCGGGGAGCTGTTTTTT	CASSYEVLAGVGELFF
TRBV10-3	-	TRBD1	TRBJ2-1	TGTGCCATCGGGGGGGACAGGGGGAACAATGAGCAGTTCTTC	CAIGGDRGNNEQFF
TRBV7-9	-	TRBD1	TRBJ2-5	TGTGCCAGCAGCTCCCATGGGACAGGCCAAGAGACCCAGTACTTC	CASSSHGTGQETQYF
TRBV6-1	-	-	TRBJ1-1	TGTGCCAGCATAGAAGCTGGCGGAGCTTTCTTT	CASIEAGGAFF
TRBV27	-	TRBD1	TRBJ2-3	TGTGCCAGCAGCGGGACAGGCCGATGGTATTTT	CASSGTGRWYF
TRBV6-1	-	-	TRBJ1-2	TGTGCCAGCAGTGAAGCGAACCGACACCCCAAGCAAGGCTACACCTTC	CASSEANRHPKQGYTF
TRBV7-3	-	-	TRBJ2-1	TGTGCCAGCAGCCGGGTCTCTTGCTCCTACAATGAGCAGTTCTTC	CASSRVSCSYNEQFF
TRBV11-3	once	TRBD2	TRBJ2-2	TGTGCCAGCAGCTTAAAGGGACTAGCGGGAGGAAGAACCGGGGAGCTGTTTTTT	CASSLKGLAGGRTGELFF
TRBV5-4	-	-	TRBJ1-1	TGTGCCAGCAGCTTGGTAGACAGACAAAACACTGAAGCTTTCTTT	CASSLVDRQNTEAFF
TRBV7-2	-	-	TRBJ2-2	TGTGCCAGCAGCTTAGCACTCAGGATGTCGAACACCGGGGAGCTGTTTTTT	CASSLALRMSNTGELFF
TRBV27	-	TRBD2	TRBJ2-5	TGTGCCAGCAGTCTCAAAGGACTAGCGGGTATAGAGACCCAGTACTTC	CASSLKGLAGIETQYF
TRBV4-1	-	-	TRBJ2-7	TGCGCCAGCAGCCAACTCCTAGCGAGCTCCTACGAGCAGTACTTC	CASSQLLASSYEQYF
TRBV27	-	-	TRBJ1-2	TGTGCCAGCAGTCTCCTACCAACGTATGGCTACACCTTC	CASSLLPTYGYTF
TRBV5-8	-	TRBD1	TRBJ2-7	TGTGCCAGCAGCTTCGGACCGAGACAGGGGGCATCCTACTACGAGCAGTACTTC	CASSFGPRQGASYYEQYF
TRBV28	-	TRBD1	TRBJ1-2	TGTGCCAGCAGTCCACAGGGGGCGCATCTTGGCTACACCTTC	CASSPQGAHLGYTF
TRBV30	-	TRBD1	TRBJ1-2	TGTGCCTGGAGTGTAATGGGGACAGGATATGGCTACACCTTC	CAWSVMGTGYGYTF
TRBV7-9	-	TRBD2	TRBJ2-1	TGTGCCAGCAGCCAAAGCGGGAGTTTCTACAATGAGCAGTTCTTC	CASSQSGSFYNEQFF
TRBV4-2	-	-	TRBJ2-7	TGTGCCAGCAGCCAAGATTTCGCCGGCGGAAGCTTCGAGCAGTACTTC	CASSQDFAGGSFEQYF
TRBV6-4	-	TRBD2	TRBJ2-7	TGTGCCAGCAGTGTAGGCAGCGGGGCGACCTACGAGCAGTACTTC	CASSVGSGATYEQYF
TRBV7-9	-	-	TRBJ2-1	TGTGCCAGCAGGGGGAGGAAGAGCTCCTACAATGAGCAGTTCTTC	CASRGRKSSYNEQFF
TRBV4-3	-	-	TRBJ1-4	TGCGCCAGCAGCCAAGATCGGGGTGGGACTACTAATGAAAAACTGTTTTTT	CASSQDRGGTTNEKLFF
TRBV30	-	TRBD1	TRBJ1-1	TGTGCCGGGACAGGGGATTTGAACACTGAAGCTTTCTTT	CAGTGDLNTEAFF
TRBV5-4	-	-	TRBJ2-5	TGTGCCAGCAGCCCCTCTCTGGACTCCCAAGAGACCCAGTACTTC	CASSPSLDSQETQYF
TRBV9	-	TRBD2	TRBJ2-1	TGTGCCAGCAGCGTAGCGAGCGGGAGACTCAATGAGCAGTTCTTC	CASSVASGRLNEQFF
TRBV29-1	-	-	TRBJ2-7	TGCAGCGTGGGACGGGACAAGACCTACGAGCAGTACTTC	CSVGRDKTYEQYF
TRBV30	-	-	TRBJ1-3	TGTGCCTGGAGTGTAGGGGGATCTGGAAACACCATATATTTT	CAWSVGGSGNTIYF
TRBV7-9	-	TRBD2	TRBJ2-7	TGTGCCATCGACTCCCCCGGAGCGGGAGGGCCGGGGAGCTACGAGCAGTACTTC	CAIDSPGAGGPGSYEQYF
TRBV9	-	-	TRBJ1-1	TGTGCCAGCAGCGCGAAACCCCTTGAGAGGTCAGGGGTCACTGAAGCTTTCTTT	CASSAKPLERSGVTEAFF
TRBV18	-	TRBD2	TRBJ2-2	TGTGCCAGCTCACCACCCGAAGCGGGAGCCGGGGAGCTGTTTTTT	CASSPPEAGAGELFF
TRBV9	once	TRBD2	TRBJ2-1	TGTGCCAGCAGCGTAGTATTAGCGGGTGAACAGTTCTTC	CASSVVLAGEQFF
TRBV9	few	TRBD1	TRBJ2-7	TGTGCCAGCAGCGAAGGGACAGACTACGAGCAGTACTTC	CASSEGTDYEQYF
TRBV7-3	-	-	TRBJ2-1	TGTGCCAGCAGCTTAAACACGGGGTCGAGCTACAATGAGCAGTTCTTC	CASSLNTGSSYNEQFF
TRBV6-5	-	TRBD1	TRBJ2-7	TGTGCCAGCAGACAGGGGTCCCCTTTTTACGAGCAGTACTTC	CASRQGSPFYEQYF
TRBV9	-	-	TRBJ2-3	TGTGCCAGCAGCGTAGCTCCAGGGGCAGATACGCAGTATTTT	CASSVAPGADTQYF
TRBV27	once	-	TRBJ2-3	TGTGCCAGCAGTTTAATAGCGCGATTCGGAGATACGCAGTATTTT	CASSLIARFGDTQYF
TRBV6-1	-	-	TRBJ1-1	TGTGCCAGCAGTGAAAGTGACAGGTTGAACACTGAAGCTTTCTTT	CASSESDRLNTEAFF
TRBV6-1	-	-	TRBJ2-7	TGTGCCAGCAGTATAGTCAACGTCGAGCAGTACTTC	CASSIVNVEQYF
TRBV30	-	-	TRBJ2-3	TGTGCCTGGAGTGCCGGACTCACAGATACGCAGTATTTT	CAWSAGLTDTQYF